This TCR beta chain comes out of a study of cytomegalovirus exposure and HLA in healthy donors. Background on the study: About 80 million unique TCRs from HLA-typed donors were held in an early data release. General study findings and limits: The likely origin of a cluster of highly shared sequence variants was a sequencing artifact. Common viral pathogens were later found to be apparently linked to several of the most significant clusters.

As regards this clone: Its antigen is undetermined.

PCR amplification relied on 60 Vbeta primers (plus 13 Jbeta primers). Original handling: Later reanalysis found 75 million to 95 million unique TCR beta chains, approximately 11 million of them shared. Clones were read by immunoSEQ multiplex PCR, and TCRdb kept only the in-frame ones, dropping some. V and J calls and clone size are copied from that table; D and trimming were computed from the DNA. The table lists 35,000 to 45,000 clones. CDR3 length equals 16 residues. Germline V lookup: CDR1 SGHVS, CDR2 FNYEAQ. Trimming took 5 bases from V and 4 from J; bases not matched to a gene: 8. This sequence joins TRBV7-6 and TRBJ2-1; TRBD2 agrees at 10 bases. The receptor was isolated from a man aged 30 to 39 in good health and CMV-seronegative. Sequencing was done on a sample of PBMCs. The CDR3 here is CASSPRTSGLYNEQFF. The DNA for the CDR3 is TGTGCCAGCAGCCCTCGGACTAGCGGATTATACAATGAGCAGTTCTTC.